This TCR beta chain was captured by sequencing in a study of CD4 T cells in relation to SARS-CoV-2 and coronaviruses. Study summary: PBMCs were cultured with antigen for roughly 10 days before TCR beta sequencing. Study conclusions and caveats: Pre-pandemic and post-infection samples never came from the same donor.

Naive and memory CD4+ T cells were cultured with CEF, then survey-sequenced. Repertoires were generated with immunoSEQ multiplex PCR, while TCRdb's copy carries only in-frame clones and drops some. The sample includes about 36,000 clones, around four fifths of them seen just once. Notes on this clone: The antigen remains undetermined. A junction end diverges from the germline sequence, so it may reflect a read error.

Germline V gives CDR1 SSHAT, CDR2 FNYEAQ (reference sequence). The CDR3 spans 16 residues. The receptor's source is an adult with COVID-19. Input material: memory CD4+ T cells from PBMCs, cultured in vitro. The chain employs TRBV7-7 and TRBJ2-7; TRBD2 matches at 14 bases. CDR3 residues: CASSVRGTSGSSEQYF. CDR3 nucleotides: TGTGCTAGCAGCGTACGAGGGACTAGCGGGAGTAGCGAGCAGTACTTC.